This T cell receptor beta chain was documented in a study of hypomethylating agent response in myelodysplastic syndrome. General study results and limits: This small study analyzed only approximately eleven patients.

Clones were sequenced by immunoSEQ multiplex PCR, and TCRdb holds only the in-frame ones, with some missing. The sample contains fewer than 7,500 clones, 75% to 90% of which appear only once. Comment on this clone: Its specificity is unknown.

There are 15 residues in the CDR3. CDR1 is MNHEY and CDR2 is SVGAGI in the germline V gene. Source: bone marrow, taken before or after starting hypomethylating agent treatment for myelodysplastic syndrome (not recorded which). The source of this sequence is a human donor with myelodysplastic syndrome. This chain links TRBV6-5 with TRBJ2-5; no reliable D call. The end of the DNA fits TRBJ2-7 better, so the J call may be wrong. The CDR3 bases are TGTGCCAGCAGTCCGTTCGCAGGATTGGCCTACGAGCAGTACTTC. Translated: CASSPFAGLAYEQYF.